This entry lists 32 T cell receptor beta chains sequenced from one sample in a study of T-cell memory formation after mild COVID-19. TCRdb re-analysed the 5' RACE reads in MiXCR, keeping a single row per CDR3 protein. This table holds 150,000 to 200,000 distinct CDR3 sequences, around a tenth found once. The specimen sequenced was PBMCs or a T cell subset sorted from them (not recorded which). The source is a man younger than 30 who had mild COVID-19 (a few samples of this study predate the infection). Cell type and time point are not known.

This clonotype has just a few counts. The chain uses TRBV20-1 and TRBJ2-7; D is possibly TRBD1 (6 bases). This CDR3 contains 15 residues. CDR1 DFQATT and CDR2 SNEGSKA come from the germline V gene (reference sequence). Trimming pared 3 bases from V and 0 bases from J, leaving 15 bases between. DNA for the CDR3: TGCAGTGCTAGTTCGGACAGATGGAGCTCCTACGAGCAGTACTTC. Residues: CSASSDRWSSYEQYF.

The chain combines TRBV7-2 with TRBJ1-2; 8 nucleotides align to TRBD1. V was pared by 2 bases and J by 2 bases, with 16 bases of the junction left unmatched. Germline loops: CDR1 SGHTA, CDR2 FQGNSA. There are 19 residues in the CDR3. CDR3 in amino acids: CASSLFMPGGVWGNYGYTF. The CDR3 region has the DNA TGTGCCAGCAGCTTATTTATGCCAGGGGGCGTCTGGGGAAACTATGGCTACACCTTC.

This chain links TRBV7-9 with TRBJ1-2; TRBD1 aligns across 9 bases. The germline CDR1 and CDR2 sequences are SEHNR and FQNEAQ (reference sequence). This CDR3 spans 14 amino acids. Unmatched junction bases numbered 8, after V lost 5 bases and J lost 7 bases. The CDR3, as DNA: TGTGCCAGCAGCCCGTCGGACAGGGGAAGTGGCTACACCTTC. Its protein is CASSPSDRGSGYTF.

The DNA of the CDR3 is TGTGCCAGCAGCTTCAGGGCAGCAGATACGCAGTATTTT. Residues: CASSFRAADTQYF. V is TRBV5-8 and J is TRBJ2-3, with D possibly matching TRBD1 (5 bases). With 2 bases removed from V and 4 bases from J, the gap between germline ends came to 8 bases. Germline loops: CDR1 SGHTS, CDR2 YDEGEE. The CDR3 spans 13 residues.

This clonotype was counted only a few times. The chain combines TRBV6-1 with TRBJ1-2; D call uncertain. V was trimmed by 5 bases and J by 4 bases, leaving 14 bases between them. There are 14 residues in the CDR3. The germline gives CDR1 MNHNS, CDR2 SASEGT. The CDR3 sequence: CASSSQDYGYGYTF. The CDR3 DNA is TGTGCCAGCAGTTCCCAGGATTACGGCTATGGCTACACCTTC.

This clonotype was seen at least ten times. The rearrangement uses TRBV18 and TRBJ2-1; tentatively, D is TRBD1 or TRBD2 (5 bases each). This CDR3 region has 15 residues. Germline V CDR1 and CDR2: KGHSH, LQKENI. V lost 3 bases to trimming and J lost 12 bases, with 21 bases between them. DNA of the CDR3: TGTGCCAGCTCACCGGGTCCCGACGGGGCAATCGCGCAGTTCTTC. Translated: CASSPGPDGAIAQFF.

V usage is TRBV5-6 and J usage is TRBJ1-6; D not resolved. Germline values: CDR1 SGHDT, CDR2 YYEEEE. Trimming stripped 1 base from V and 10 bases from J, with 15 bases between. The CDR3 has 15 amino acids. CDR3 region: CASSLYGELESPLHF. The CDR3 DNA reads as TGTGCCAGCAGCTTGTATGGGGAATTGGAATCACCCCTCCACTTT. The full variable domain, completed using reference TRBV5-6 and TRBJ1-6, is DAGVTQSPTHLIKTRGQQVTLRCSPKSGHDTVSWYQQALGQGPQFIFQYYEEEERQRGNFPDRFSGHQFPNYSSELNVNALLLGDSALYLCASSLYGELESPLHFGNGTRLTVT.

V is TRBV20-1 and J is TRBJ2-3; D unresolved. V dropped 6 bases and J dropped 3 bases, with 22 bases sitting between them. Germline V gene sequence: CDR1 DFQATT, CDR2 SNEGSKA (reference sequence). This CDR3 comprises 16 residues. CDR3 DNA sequence: TGCAGTGCGCCTATGGGGTTATTGATCGGGACAGATACGCAGTATTTT. This encodes CSAPMGLLIGTDTQYF.

The V call is TRBV5-1, the J call TRBJ1-2, with TRBD1 identical over 8 bases. There are 14 residues in the CDR3. Germline lookup yields CDR1 SGHRS and CDR2 YFSETQ. After removal of 4 bases from V and 7 bases from J, the junction contained 9 bases not matched to a gene. The CDR3 DNA reads TGCGCCAGCAGCCCAGGACAGGGAACCCCTGGCTACACCTTC. Translation: CASSPGQGTPGYTF.

This clonotype was observed a few times. This chain links TRBV11-2 with TRBJ1-1, with D possibly TRBD1 on 6 matching bases. In germline, CDR1 is SGHAT, CDR2 FQNNGV. The ends were cut back, 1 base at V and 1 base at J, with 22 bases in the middle. The CDR3 is 19 residues long. The CDR3 nucleotides read TGTGCCAGCAGCTTAGCCCGTATCAACACAGGGATTACGAACACTGAAGCTTTCTTT. Protein product: CASSLARINTGITNTEAFF.

This clonotype was counted a few times. The chain has TRBV18 and TRBJ2-7, with 8 positions matching TRBD1. J was trimmed by 3 bases and V by 4 bases; bases with no gene match: 5. Germline V gene sequence: CDR1 KGHSH, CDR2 LQKENI. The CDR3 covers 14 residues. The CDR3 DNA follows: TGTGCCAGCTCACTCAGGGGGCAGGACTACGAGCAGTACGTC. It specifies CASSLRGQDYEQYV.

This chain links TRBV15 with TRBJ2-7; 8 nucleotides agree with TRBD2. Germline CDR1 and CDR2: LNHNV and YYDKDF (reference sequence). This CDR3 region has 13 residues. Trimming cost V 5 bases and J 7 bases; bases outside gene matches: 7. CDR3 nucleotides: TGTGCCACCAGCGCCGGGGGGGCCGGAGAGCAGTACGTC. It codes for CATSAGGAGEQYV.

There are a few counts of this clonotype. In DNA, the CDR3 is TGCGCCAGCAGCCGTGGGAATAACTATGGCTACACCTTC. Protein product: CASSRGNNYGYTF. V usage is TRBV4-3 and J usage is TRBJ1-2; D gene uncertain. Germline assignment: CDR1 LGHNA and CDR2 YSLEER. This CDR3 region has 13 residues. Trimming took off 4 bases at V and 1 base at J, with 7 bases between the two ends.

As DNA, the CDR3 is TGTGCCAGCAGCTCTAACCGGGACAGACCTCATTACACTGAAGCTTTCTTT. Translation gives CASSSNRDRPHYTEAFF. The rearrangement uses TRBV5-6 and TRBJ1-1; the match to TRBD1 covers 7 bases. V was pared by 3 bases and J by 3 bases, with 14 bases of the junction left unmatched. The CDR3 is 17 residues long. Germline CDR1 is SGHDT and CDR2 is YYEEEE.

This clonotype was seen more than once but under ten times. This rearrangement joins TRBV19 to TRBJ2-2, with 9 bases identical to TRBD1. Losses at the gene ends were 4 bases for V and 1 base for J; bases not matched to a gene: 4. Germline V gene data show CDR1 as LNHDA and CDR2 as SQIVND (reference sequence). CDR3 size: 16 residues. CDR3 region: CASSTLGQGNTGELFF. In DNA form, the CDR3 reads TGTGCCAGTAGTACCCTGGGACAGGGGAACACCGGGGAGCTGTTTTTT.

This clonotype was counted ten times or more. The chain has TRBV5-1 and TRBJ1-1; D is perhaps TRBD1 (6 bases). The length of the CDR3 is 13 residues. Trimming removed 4 bases from V and 1 base from J, with 8 bases in between. Per the germline V gene, CDR1 is SGHRS and CDR2 is YFSETQ. The CDR3 DNA reads TGCGCCAGCAGCCGGGGGCCGAACACTGAAGCTTTCTTT. This translates into CASSRGPNTEAFF. The complete variable domain, with remaining parts taken from reference TRBV5-1 and TRBJ1-1, reads KAGVTQTPRYLIKTRGQQVTLSCSPISGHRSVSWYQQTPGQGLQFLFEYFSETQRNKGNFPGRFSGRQFSNSRSEMNVSTLELGDSALYLCASSRGPNTEAFFGQGTRLTVV.

The chain carries TRBV5-1 and TRBJ1-1; D call uncertain. The CDR3 runs to 17 residues. The V gene lost 1 base and the J gene lost 1 base, with 17 bases spanning the gap. Germline V CDR1 and CDR2: SGHRS, YFSETQ. This CDR3 reads CASSLPNTRSWNTEAFF. The DNA of the CDR3 is TGCGCCAGCAGCTTGCCAAACACCAGGTCATGGAACACTGAAGCTTTCTTT.

The CDR3 region has the DNA TGTGCCAGCAGCTTAGTTCTTGCCCTTGGTGGACGCAATGAAGCTTTCTTT. Protein product: CASSLVLALGGRNEAFF. This chain uses TRBV7-2 with TRBJ1-1; D unresolved. The CDR3 totals 17 residues. The V and J ends lost 1 base and 7 bases respectively, with 22 bases between them. The germline V gene encodes CDR1 SGHTA and CDR2 FQGNSA.

This clonotype occurred a few times. This chain uses TRBV6-5 with TRBJ2-7; the D gene is possibly TRBD1 (6 bases). Per germline, CDR1 MNHEY and CDR2 SVGAGI. V lost 2 bases to trimming and J lost 2 bases, with 7 bases between them. This CDR3 contains 13 residues. The CDR3 spells CASSYRQAYEQYF. The CDR3 DNA follows: TGTGCCAGCAGTTACAGACAGGCCTACGAGCAGTACTTC.

This clonotype has only a few counts. V is TRBV4-1 and J is TRBJ2-3; TRBD2 agrees at 15 bases. V lost 1 base to trimming and J lost 2 bases; unmatched junction nucleotides: 13. Per germline, CDR1 MGHRA and CDR2 YSYEKL. The CDR3 runs 21 residues. This CDR3 is CASSQVGTSGGTPLYTDTQYF. CDR3 nucleotide sequence: TGCGCCAGCAGCCAAGTAGGGACTAGCGGGGGGACCCCACTCTACACAGATACGCAGTATTTT.

This clonotype was recorded many times. The chain carries TRBV29-1 and TRBJ2-7, with 11 bases identical to TRBD1. CDR1 and CDR2 (germline): SQVTM, ANQGSEA. J lost 3 bases, V lost 4 bases, and 8 bases had no gene match. This CDR3 has 15 residues. This CDR3 reads CSVVFGTGGYYEQYF. The CDR3 bases are TGCAGCGTTGTGTTCGGGACAGGGGGTTACTACGAGCAGTACTTC.

This clonotype was counted between two and nine times. The chain couples TRBV7-9 to TRBJ2-2, with D possibly being TRBD1 (6 bases). With 5 bases removed from V and 7 bases from J, the gap between germline ends came to 11 bases. The CDR3 runs 13 residues. Germline V gene lookup returns CDR1 SEHNR and CDR2 FQNEAQ (reference sequence). CDR3 bases: TGTGCCAGCAGCCTTCGGACAGACGGGGAGCTGTTTTTT. Encoded protein: CASSLRTDGELFF.

This clonotype was observed many times. V and J are TRBV6-5 and TRBJ1-1; 7 nucleotides agree with TRBD1. Germline-derived CDR1 and CDR2 are MNHEY and SVGAGI. Trimming cost V 8 bases and J 5 bases; bases outside gene matches: 14. This CDR3 is built from 15 residues. The CDR3 DNA reads TGTGCCAGCGGTTCAGGGGGGGCTGGTTTAACTGAAGCTTTCTTT. It encodes CASGSGGAGLTEAFF.

This clonotype was counted ten times or more. The J gene is TRBJ2-4, the V gene TRBV12-3 or TRBV12-4; 8 bases are a match to TRBD2. The trim removed 6 bases at V and 0 bases at J, leaving 4 bases unmatched. The CDR3 contains 15 residues. This CDR3 is CASSFLAGAKNIQYF. CDR3 in DNA: TGTGCCAGCAGCTTCCTAGCGGGAGCCAAAAACATTCAGTACTTC.

The chain employs TRBV4-3 and TRBJ1-6, with 8 bases aligning to TRBD1. V shed 3 bases and J 9 bases; nucleotides not matched to a gene: 1. The CDR3 totals 13 residues. The germline gives CDR1 LGHNA, CDR2 YSLEER. The CDR3 nucleotides read TGCGCCAGCAGCCAGGGGACAGGTTCACCCCTCCACTTT. This translates into CASSQGTGSPLHF.

The genes are TRBV19 and TRBJ2-1; a possible D gene is TRBD2 (6 bases). This CDR3 is built from 15 residues. Germline lookup yields CDR1 LNHDA and CDR2 SQIVND (reference sequence). CDR3 in DNA: TGTGCAAGCATTAGCGGCAGGAGCTCCTACAATGAGCAGTTCTTC. This gives the protein CASISGRSSYNEQFF.

V is TRBV5-1 and J is TRBJ2-5; perhaps TRBD2 as D (6 bases). Trimming left V 0 bases short and J 5 bases short, with 11 bases between. The CDR3 extends over 14 amino acids. Germline V gene lookup returns CDR1 SGHRS and CDR2 YFSETQ. CDR3 in amino acids: CASSLGDSAETQYF. For the CDR3, the DNA is TGCGCCAGCAGCTTGGGGGACTCAGCGGAGACCCAGTACTTC.

This clonotype was detected a few times. The chain links TRBV20-1 to TRBJ2-7; TRBD2 might be the D (6 bases). This CDR3 is 13 amino acids long. Germline CDR1 reads DFQATT; CDR2 reads SNEGSKA (reference sequence). The V end was cut by 6 bases, the J end by 0 bases, with 12 bases between. CDR3 region: CSALSRGSYEQYV. The CDR3 DNA reads TGCAGTGCCCTCTCGCGGGGCTCCTACGAGCAGTACGTC.

This rearrangement joins TRBV6-1 to TRBJ2-7; D remains unclear. CDR3 length: 14 residues. The V end was cut by 8 bases, the J end by 5 bases, with 19 bases between. CDR1 and CDR2 (germline): MNHNS, SASEGT. This CDR3 reads CASVRPRVPHEQYV. The CDR3 DNA reads TGTGCCAGCGTTCGGCCAAGGGTCCCTCACGAGCAGTACGTC.

This chain connects TRBV2 to TRBJ2-5, with no clear D. Trimming took off 5 bases at V and 4 bases at J, with 8 bases between the two ends. This CDR3 is built from 12 residues. Looked up from germline, CDR1 is SNHLY and CDR2 is FYNNEI. The CDR3 DNA is TGTGCCAGCAGTAACCTGGTAGAGACCCAGTACTTC. It encodes CASSNLVETQYF.

CDR3 amino acids: CASSLEGGARGEAFF. CDR3 DNA: TGCGCCAGCAGCTTGGAAGGGGGGGCGCGGGGTGAAGCTTTCTTT. The rearrangement joins TRBV5-1 to TRBJ1-1, with D possibly matching TRBD1 (6 bases). Trimming shortened V by 0 bases and J by 7 bases, and 16 bases separated the two germline ends. This CDR3 contains 15 residues. Germline V gene lookup returns CDR1 SGHRS and CDR2 YFSETQ.

The chain recombines TRBV5-1 with TRBJ2-3, with a possible D match to TRBD2 (7 bases). The CDR3 is 14 residues long. Germline V gives CDR1 SGHRS, CDR2 YFSETQ. Between the trimmed V and J ends, which lost 6 bases and 5 bases, there was a span of 16 bases. DNA of the CDR3: TGCGCCAGCATGACGGGGGGCCTCAGAGATACGCAGTATTTT. As protein: CASMTGGLRDTQYF.